These T cell receptor beta chains were read from a single sample in a study of shared clonotypes between healthy human individuals. Data came from immunoSEQ multiplex PCR; TCRdb stores just in-frame clones and leaves some out. The data contain some 980,000 clones, 70% to 85% of them singletons. The specimen sequenced was memory CD4+ T cells sorted from blood. These receptors were obtained from a man between 18 and 35 years old in good health. Both conserved end residues are part of each CDR3. The D gene is left open where the match is weak. A row's size may be missing; if present it is once, few, many or a size class.

v_gene	j_gene	d_gene	abundance	CDR3nt	CDR3aa
TRBV29-1	TRBJ2-7	-	-	TGCAGCGTTGATTCCGGGCCCAAGGAGTACTTC	CSVDSGPKEYF
TRBV7-8	TRBJ1-4	-	-	TGTGCCAGCAGCCCGAGCCCCGGGGCCGGCGGCGAAAAACTGTTTTTT	CASSPSPGAGGEKLFF
TRBV18	TRBJ2-5	-	-	TGTGCCAGCTCAGTGACCTACCAAGAGACCCAGTACTTC	CASSVTYQETQYF
TRBV6-1	TRBJ1-6	-	-	TGTGCCAGCAGTGAAGCGAGGGGATTCCCCTATAATTCACCCCTCCACTTT	CASSEARGFPYNSPLHF
TRBV11-2	TRBJ1-6	-	-	TGTGCCAGCAGCTTAGCCAGATATAATTCACCCCTCCACTTT	CASSLARYNSPLHF
TRBV6-1	TRBJ1-2	-	-	TGTGCCAGCACCGCCCTGGCACAGGGCTATGGCTACACCTTC	CASTALAQGYGYTF
TRBV29-1	TRBJ1-2	-	-	TGCAGCGTTGACCGATATGGCTACACCTTC	CSVDRYGYTF
TRBV18	TRBJ2-7	TRBD1	-	TGTGCCAGCTCACTCGACAGGGGGTCTTCCTACGAGCAGTACTTC	CASSLDRGSSYEQYF
TRBV29-1	TRBJ2-5	TRBD1	-	TGCAGCGTTGACCGGACAGGGGAAGAGACCCAGTACTTC	CSVDRTGEETQYF
TRBV18	TRBJ2-5	-	-	TGTGCCAGCTCACCAAACCGAGACGGAGGGGCCCAGTACTTC	CASSPNRDGGAQYF
TRBV5-1	TRBJ1-3	TRBD1	many	TGCGCCAGCAGTGCGGCCCCAGGGGGAGAAGGCTCTGGAAACACCATATATTTT	CASSAAPGGEGSGNTIYF
TRBV5-1	TRBJ1-6	-	-	TGCGCCAGCAGCCCCAGGGAAGGGTCACCCCTCCACTTT	CASSPREGSPLHF
TRBV9	TRBJ1-4	-	-	TGTGCCAGCAGCCGGGACCCCGCAACTAATGAAAAACTGTTTTTT	CASSRDPATNEKLFF
TRBV6-5	TRBJ1-3	-	-	TGTGCCAGCACGCCCGCGATCAGGGGAAACACCATATATTTT	CASTPAIRGNTIYF
TRBV5-1	TRBJ1-1	TRBD1	-	TGCGCCAGCAGCTCGACAGGGGGGAACACTGAAGCTTTCTTT	CASSSTGGNTEAFF
TRBV5-1	TRBJ2-1	-	-	TGCGCCAGCAGCTTGGGAGCTTCCGGGAGTAGGGCCTACAATGAGCAGTTCTTC	CASSLGASGSRAYNEQFF
TRBV19	TRBJ2-2	-	-	TGTGCCACCCACCGGAACGGGGAGCTGTTTTTT	CATHRNGELFF
TRBV30	TRBJ1-2	-	-	TGTGCCTGGAGTGTAAAAACAAATCATAACTATGGCTACACCTTC	CAWSVKTNHNYGYTF
TRBV5-4	TRBJ2-1	TRBD1	-	TGTGCCAGCAGCCCCGCCAGGGGGCCGGGACGGGAGCAGTTCTTC	CASSPARGPGREQFF
TRBV30	TRBJ2-7	TRBD1	once	TGTGCCTGGAGCATACCACAGGGGAGCTCCTACGAGCAGTACTTC	CAWSIPQGSSYEQYF
TRBV5-1	TRBJ1-2	TRBD1	-	TGCGCCAGCAGCACGACAGGGGTGACTGGCTACACCTTC	CASSTTGVTGYTF